The 29 T cell receptor beta chains in this list originate from one sample, sequenced in a study of neurological immune-mediated disorders. A single record per CDR3 protein comes from TCRdb applying MiXCR to the 5' RACE reads. The sample has under 100,000 distinct CDR3 sequences, 3.5% to 4.5% seen once. As for time point: longitudinal time-point 3. Sequenced material: PBMCs. All receptors come from a woman aged 60-70 years with multiple sclerosis.

The rearrangement joins TRBV20-1 to TRBJ1-1; D is possibly TRBD1 (5 bases). Trimming cost V 8 bases and J 3 bases, with 16 bases left between them. The germline V gene encodes CDR1 DFQATT and CDR2 SNEGSKA (reference sequence). CDR3 size: 13 residues. This CDR3 reads CSPSGASHTEAFF. For the CDR3, the DNA is TGCAGTCCCTCCGGGGCCTCTCACACTGAAGCTTTCTTT.

This clonotype was seen many times. The rearrangement links TRBV20-1 to TRBJ1-2, with D possibly matching TRBD1 (5 bases). This CDR3 contains 12 residues. The V and J ends lost 6 bases and 6 bases respectively, with 14 bases between them. Germline-derived CDR1 and CDR2 are DFQATT and SNEGSKA (reference sequence). DNA for the CDR3: TGCAGTGCGGACGGCACAGGCCATGGCTACACCTTC. It yields the protein CSADGTGHGYTF.

The chain employs TRBV5-1 and TRBJ1-2; D unresolved. Germline V CDR1 and CDR2: SGHRS, YFSETQ. The CDR3 runs to 15 residues. Between the trimmed V and J ends, which lost 6 bases and 6 bases, there was a span of 21 bases. The CDR3: CASTRRGESWDGYTF. The CDR3 DNA reads as TGCGCCAGCACTCGTCGCGGGGAGTCGTGGGATGGCTACACCTTC. Together with reference TRBV5-1 and TRBJ1-2, the CDR3 gives the full variable domain: KAGVTQTPRYLIKTRGQQVTLSCSPISGHRSVSWYQQTPGQGLQFLFEYFSETQRNKGNFPGRFSGRQFSNSRSEMNVSTLELGDSALYLCASTRRGESWDGYTFGSGTRLTVV.

This clonotype has ten or more counts. This sequence joins TRBV12-3 or TRBV12-4 and TRBJ1-2, with TRBD1 as a possible D gene (5 bases). The CDR3 spans 13 residues. The germline V and J ends were trimmed by 4 bases and 5 bases, with 11 bases remaining between them. The CDR3 is CASSSRRGYGYTF. CDR3 sequence (DNA): TGTGCCAGCAGTTCCCGGAGGGGATATGGCTACACCTTC.

This clonotype turned up a few times. The CDR3 DNA reads as TGTGCCAGCAATGGGGGCCGCGGAGAAAAACTGTTTTTT. Its translation: CASNGGRGEKLFF. V usage is TRBV2 and J usage is TRBJ1-4, with a weak D call TRBD1 (6 bases). The CDR3 spans 13 residues. V gave up 7 bases and J gave up 8 bases, with 14 bases separating them. Germline CDR1 SNHLY, CDR2 FYNNEI.

This clonotype was seen at least ten times. CDR3 sequence reads: CASSWGQGQDEQFF. Here the CDR3 DNA reads TGTGCCAGCAGCTGGGGACAGGGGCAAGATGAGCAGTTCTTC. V and J are TRBV7-9 and TRBJ2-1, with TRBD1 identical over 10 bases. V shed 4 bases, J shed 8 bases, and the junction held 5 bases outside the gene matches. Germline V gene sequence: CDR1 SEHNR, CDR2 FQNEAQ (reference sequence). CDR3 length: 14 amino acids.

There are many counts of this clonotype. The J gene is TRBJ2-7, the V gene TRBV5-1; TRBD1 matches 8 bases. V shed 4 bases and J 6 bases; nucleotides not matched to a gene: 12. Germline V gene lookup returns CDR1 SGHRS and CDR2 YFSETQ. This CDR3 spans 15 amino acids. The CDR3 sequence: CASSPGQGSLSEQYF. The CDR3 nucleotides are TGCGCCAGCAGCCCCGGACAGGGTTCTTTATCCGAGCAGTACTTC.

This clonotype was counted ten times or more. The chain is built from TRBV3-1 and TRBJ2-1; 14 bases are shared with TRBD2. Germline assignment: CDR1 LGHDT and CDR2 YNNKEL (reference sequence). Losses at the gene ends were 2 bases for V and 5 bases for J; bases not matched to a gene: 5. The CDR3 is made up of 17 amino acids. DNA for the CDR3: TGTGCCAGCAGCCAAACGAGGACTAGCGGGGGGAACAATGAGCAGTTCTTC. This translates into CASSQTRTSGGNNEQFF.

This clonotype occurred many times. CDR3 bases: TGTGCCAGCAGTGCCACCGGGACACATCGAGGACCCGGGGAGCTGTTTTTT. Its translation is CASSATGTHRGPGELFF. The chain links TRBV6-6 to TRBJ2-2, with D tentatively TRBD1 (6 bases). Trimming removed 5 bases from V and 6 bases from J, with 22 bases in between. The CDR3 covers 17 residues. From germline, CDR1 is MNHNY and CDR2 SVGAGI (reference sequence).

In this sample, this clonotype turned up many times. The chain carries TRBV12-3 or TRBV12-4 and TRBJ2-1; D unresolved. Trimming left V 3 bases short and J 6 bases short, with 15 bases between. The CDR3 is 15 residues long. CDR3 sequence: CASSLDGVALNEQFF. The CDR3 region has the DNA TGTGCCAGCAGTTTGGATGGGGTTGCCCTCAATGAGCAGTTCTTC.

This clonotype was seen ten or more times. The chain has TRBV3-1 and TRBJ1-4; 7 nucleotides match TRBD1. V dropped 4 bases and J dropped 4; count of bases not matched to a gene: 12. The CDR3 runs to 17 residues. Germline V CDR1 and CDR2: LGHDT, YNNKEL (reference sequence). CDR3 region: CASSPRVYGTVNEKLFF. The CDR3 region has the DNA TGTGCCAGCAGCCCTCGGGTTTATGGGACAGTTAATGAAAAACTGTTTTTT. Supplemented by reference TRBV3-1 and TRBJ1-4, the full variable domain reads DTAVSQTPKYLVTQMGNDKSIKCEQNLGHDTMYWYKQDSKKFLKIMFSYNNKELIINETVPNRFSPKSPDKAHLNLHINSLELGDSAVYFCASSPRVYGTVNEKLFFGSGTQLSVL.

This clonotype was counted at least ten times. The V gene is TRBV12-3 or TRBV12-4, the J gene TRBJ2-1; 8 positions match TRBD1. J was trimmed by 7 bases and V by 7 bases; bases with no gene match: 9. There are 14 residues in the CDR3. CDR3 protein: CASTRDRLGNEQFF. CDR3 sequence (DNA): TGTGCCAGCACAAGGGACAGGTTGGGGAATGAGCAGTTCTTC.

At least ten counts were recorded for this clonotype. CDR3 sequence: CASSPTAGGDYGYTF. The DNA of the CDR3 is TGTGCCAGCTCACCTACGGCAGGGGGCGACTATGGCTACACCTTC. The J gene is TRBJ1-2, the V gene TRBV18; 8 bases match TRBD1. Germline lookup yields CDR1 KGHSH and CDR2 LQKENI. The CDR3 totals 15 residues. V dropped 3 bases and J dropped 3; count of bases not matched to a gene: 6.

This clonotype was detected many times. The chain uses TRBV7-9 and TRBJ2-2; no firm D call. V lost 6 bases, J lost 1 base, and 15 bases lay in between. The germline gives CDR1 SEHNR, CDR2 FQNEAQ (reference sequence). The CDR3 totals 16 residues. CDR3 residues: CASRKRSSLNTGELFF. CDR3 bases: TGTGCCAGCAGGAAGAGGTCCAGCCTGAACACCGGGGAGCTGTTTTTT.

This clonotype came up many times. This CDR3 is CATKWGQGSNEQYF. The DNA for the CDR3 is TGTGCCACCAAGTGGGGACAGGGGTCCAACGAGCAGTACTTC. This chain joins TRBV6-1 and TRBJ2-7; TRBD1 matches 10 bases. The CDR3 runs 14 residues. J gave up 5 bases and V 10 bases, and 11 bases lay outside the gene matches. Germline V gene lookup returns CDR1 MNHNS and CDR2 SASEGT.

The table lists this clonotype with many counts. The gene calls are TRBV9 and TRBJ2-5; TRBD2 agrees at 9 bases. V shed 0 bases, J shed 1 base, and the junction held 7 bases outside the gene matches. The CDR3 runs to 17 residues. Germline-derived CDR1 and CDR2 are SGDLS and YYNGEE. The chain's CDR3 is CASSVGGSGGLQETQYF. In DNA, the CDR3 is TGTGCCAGCAGCGTAGGGGGTAGCGGGGGCCTCCAAGAGACCCAGTACTTC.

Worth noting for this clonotype: Just one base apart from a much larger clone, this may be a read error. The chain joins TRBV2 to TRBJ2-3; 8 positions agree with TRBD1. The CDR3 is made up of 16 amino acids. V trimming: 7 bases; J trimming: 2 bases; junction bases outside the gene matches: 11. Germline V gives CDR1 SNHLY, CDR2 FYNNEI. DNA for the CDR3: TGTGCCAGCACAAGAGGGACAGGAGATAACACAGATACGCAGTATTTT. It specifies CASTRGTGDNTDTQYF.

This clonotype was counted many times. The rearrangement joins TRBV5-4 to TRBJ1-1; D is ambiguous. Trimming stripped 4 bases from V and 1 base from J, with 11 bases between. Germline CDR1 is SGHNT and CDR2 is YYREEE (reference sequence). The CDR3 has 14 residues. In DNA, the CDR3 is TGTGCCAGCAGCGTGGCACTCCCGAACACTGAAGCTTTCTTT. Residues: CASSVALPNTEAFF.

This clonotype was picked up many times. The chain employs TRBV5-1 and TRBJ2-1; the match to TRBD1 covers 9 bases. CDR3 size: 15 residues. V was clipped by 5 bases and J by 8 bases; unmatched bases: 11. The germline V gene encodes CDR1 SGHRS and CDR2 YFSETQ. The CDR3 bases are TGCGCCAGCAGGCGTACAGGGGGCGGAGGCGATGAGCAGTTCTTC. This sequence encodes CASRRTGGGGDEQFF.

This clonotype came up many times. The chain has TRBV20-1 and TRBJ2-5, with D hard to call. The CDR3 is 12 residues long. Trimming left V 2 bases short and J 5 bases short, with 9 bases between. In germline, CDR1 is DFQATT, CDR2 SNEGSKA (reference sequence). CDR3 residues: CSARRVRETQYF. The DNA of the CDR3 is TGCAGTGCTAGAAGGGTCCGGGAGACCCAGTACTTC.

This clonotype has ten or more counts. This chain connects TRBV5-6 to TRBJ1-2, with D tentatively TRBD1 (5 bases). This CDR3 contains 13 residues. V lost 4 bases and J lost 3, with 10 bases in between. CDR1 and CDR2 from the germline V gene are SGHDT and YYEEEE. The CDR3 region is CASSDGADYGYTF. CDR3 sequence (DNA): TGTGCCAGCAGCGACGGGGCCGACTATGGCTACACCTTC.

This clonotype was seen at least ten times. The rearrangement uses TRBV6-2 or TRBV6-3 and TRBJ2-7; the D is unclear. Germline V lookup: CDR1 MNHEY, CDR2 SVGEGT. V was cut by 3 bases and J by 0 bases, with 12 bases left in between. The CDR3 contains 15 residues. The CDR3 sequence is CASSYTAGPSYEQYF. DNA of the CDR3: TGTGCCAGCAGTTATACGGCAGGCCCCTCCTACGAGCAGTACTTC.

This clonotype was detected many times. The V call is TRBV6-2 or TRBV6-3, the J call TRBJ2-7; possible D gene TRBD1, 5 bases. Trimming stripped 0 bases from V and 4 bases from J, with 13 bases between. CDR1 MNHEY and CDR2 SVGEGT come from the germline V gene. This CDR3 contains 15 residues. CDR3 amino acids: CASSYSHTGYYEQYF. Here the CDR3 DNA reads TGTGCCAGCAGTTACTCGCATACAGGATATTACGAGCAGTACTTC.

This clonotype was counted only a few times. The chain has TRBV7-6 and TRBJ1-3; TRBD1 aligns across 8 bases. The CDR3 sequence is 15 residues long. The V gene end was trimmed by 4 bases and the J gene end by 3 bases; junction bases not matched to a gene: 5. Germline assignment: CDR1 SGHVS and CDR2 FNYEAQ. The DNA for the CDR3 is TGTGCCAGCAGCTCGGACAGGGTGGGTGGAAACACCATATATTTT. Its translation: CASSSDRVGGNTIYF.

Ten or more counts support this clonotype. The chain combines TRBV7-6 with TRBJ2-7; D may match TRBD1 or TRBD2 (5 bases each). Germline V CDR1 and CDR2: SGHVS, FNYEAQ. The CDR3 spans 14 residues. The V end was cut by 0 bases, the J end by 3 bases, with 9 bases between. The CDR3: CASSLAGELYEQYF. CDR3 DNA: TGTGCCAGCAGCTTAGCGGGGGAGCTCTACGAGCAGTACTTC.

As regards this clonotype: This may arise from a read error, as a much more abundant clone is one base away. The V call is TRBV7-2, the J call TRBJ2-7, with D maybe TRBD1 (5 bases). The germline V gene has CDR1 SGHTA and CDR2 FQGNSA. V was shortened by 4 bases and J by 12 bases, with 16 bases between the two germline ends. There are 12 residues in the CDR3. This chain's CDR3 is CASSSTGDPTYF. CDR3 DNA sequence: TGTGCCAGCAGCTCTACAGGAGACCCTACGTACTTC.

The sample holds many counts of this clonotype. This chain links TRBV9 with TRBJ2-7; TRBD1 is a possible D gene (5 bases). Germline V CDR1 and CDR2: SGDLS, YYNGEE. Trimming took 0 bases from V and 0 from J, leaving 10 bases between them. This CDR3 is 15 amino acids long. In nucleotides, the CDR3 is TGTGCCAGCAGCGTAGAGACAGCTAGCTCCTACGAGCAGTACTTC. Protein: CASSVETASSYEQYF.

This clonotype was counted at least ten times. The chain has TRBV7-2 and TRBJ1-2; 7 bases line up with TRBD1. This CDR3 has 14 amino acids. Losses at the gene ends were 5 bases for V and 2 bases for J; bases not matched to a gene: 5. CDR1 and CDR2 from the germline V gene are SGHTA and FQGNSA. Here the CDR3 DNA reads TGTGCCAGCAGCCCACAGACAGGGAACTATGGCTACACCTTC. Residues: CASSPQTGNYGYTF.

The table lists this clonotype with many counts. This sequence joins TRBV2 and TRBJ1-5; a possible D gene is TRBD1 (6 bases). Germline values: CDR1 SNHLY, CDR2 FYNNEI. CDR3 length: 15 residues. The V gene lost 6 bases and the J gene lost 1 base, with 13 bases spanning the gap. This CDR3 is CASRAGTMSNQPQHF. CDR3 DNA sequence: TGTGCCAGCAGAGCCGGGACAATGAGCAATCAGCCCCAGCATTTT.